These 30 T cell receptor beta chains came from one sample sequenced in a study of cytomegalovirus exposure and HLA in healthy donors. Some clones are missing from TCRdb's copy, which holds only in-frame ones; the method was immunoSEQ multiplex PCR. The table shows about 60,000 clones, with around nine tenths occurring only once. The sequencing input was PBMCs. Source of these receptors: a man aged 18 to 30 in good health and CMV-seronegative.

This clone was counted a single time. The J gene is TRBJ2-1, the V gene TRBV28; 9 nucleotides agree with TRBD2. V lost 3 bases and J lost 7; bases outside the gene matches: 10. CDR3 length: 16 residues. CDR1 is MDHEN and CDR2 is SYDVKM in the germline V gene. CDR3 residues: CASSFLSSGSENEQFF. The DNA for the CDR3 is TGTGCCAGCAGTTTCTTGAGTAGCGGGAGTGAAAATGAGCAGTTCTTC.

The rearrangement links TRBV5-1 to TRBJ2-1; TRBD2 agrees at 10 bases. The CDR3 sequence is 16 residues long. Germline CDR1 SGHRS, CDR2 YFSETQ. V lost 5 bases to trimming and J lost 4 bases; unmatched junction nucleotides: 9. The chain's CDR3 is CASSISASGGYNEQFF. CDR3 nucleotides: TGCGCCAGCAGTATTTCCGCTAGCGGGGGATACAATGAGCAGTTCTTC.

The V and J genes are TRBV7-8 and TRBJ1-2; the match to TRBD1 covers 7 bases. The junction had 8 bases not matched to a gene; V was cut back by 1 base and J by 6 bases. The CDR3 runs 15 residues. The germline V gene encodes CDR1 SGHVS and CDR2 FQNEAQ. CDR3 nucleotide sequence: TGTGCCAGCAGCTTAGAGAGGGTCACAGGGGATGGCTACACCTTC. Translation gives CASSLERVTGDGYTF. Full variable domain (rest looked up from reference TRBV7-8 and TRBJ1-2): GAGVSQSPRYKVAKRGQDVALRCDPISGHVSLFWYQQALGQGPEFLTYFQNEAQLDKSGLPSDRFFAERPEGSVSTLKIQRTQQEDSAVYLCASSLERVTGDGYTFGSGTRLTVV.

The genes are TRBV30 and TRBJ2-7, with D perhaps matching TRBD1 (6 bases). CDR3 length equals 12 residues. Between the trimmed V and J ends, which lost 3 bases and 4 bases, there was a span of 10 bases. In germline, CDR1 is GTSNPN, CDR2 SVGIG (reference sequence). CDR3 nucleotide sequence: TGTGCCTGGAGCGCACAGGGTTACGAGCAGTACTTC. Encoded protein: CAWSAQGYEQYF. Drawing the rest from reference TRBV30 and TRBJ2-7, the complete variable domain is SQTIHQWPATLVQPVGSPLSLECTVEGTSNPNLYWYRQAAGRGLQLLFYSVGIGQISSEVPQNLSASRPQDRQFILSSKKLLLSDSGFYLCAWSAQGYEQYFGPGTRLTVT.

The rearrangement uses TRBV10-2 and TRBJ1-1; 8 bases match TRBD1. After removal of 6 bases from V and 1 base from J, the junction contained 7 bases not matched to a gene. Per the germline V gene, CDR1 is WSHSY and CDR2 is SAAADI. This CDR3 contains 15 residues. CDR3 amino acids: CASRTEDRANTEAFF. The CDR3 DNA is TGCGCCAGCAGAACCGAGGACAGGGCGAACACTGAAGCTTTCTTT.

The chain combines TRBV5-1 with TRBJ2-3, with unresolved D. The germline gives CDR1 SGHRS, CDR2 YFSETQ. The CDR3 has 15 amino acids. V was trimmed by 0 bases and J by 0 bases, leaving 8 bases between them. The CDR3 coding sequence is TGCGCCAGCAGCTTGGACAGTACTAGCACAGATACGCAGTATTTT. Its protein product is CASSLDSTSTDTQYF.

The CDR3: CAWSLGGQGVGDTQYF. The CDR3 nucleotides are TGTGCCTGGAGTCTTGGGGGACAGGGGGTTGGGGATACGCAGTATTTT. V is TRBV30 and J is TRBJ2-3; 11 bases match TRBD1. The CDR3 length is 16 residues. The V segment lost 2 bases and the J segment 6 bases; nucleotides outside the gene matches: 10. The germline V gene has CDR1 GTSNPN and CDR2 SVGIG (reference sequence).

The rearrangement joins TRBV2 to TRBJ2-5, with 10 bases that match TRBD1. Trimming cost V 4 bases and J 2 bases; bases outside gene matches: 4. CDR3 size: 15 residues. The germline V gene has CDR1 SNHLY and CDR2 FYNNEI. Here the CDR3 reads CASSGQGAHQETQYF. CDR3 in DNA: TGTGCCAGCAGTGGACAGGGGGCGCATCAAGAGACCCAGTACTTC.

The sample holds one count of this clone. The V gene is TRBV5-4, the J gene TRBJ2-1; 7 positions match TRBD2. Trimming at V came to 4 bases and at J to 7 bases, leaving 11 bases not matched to a gene. The germline CDR1 and CDR2 sequences are SGHNT and YYREEE (reference sequence). CDR3 length equals 15 residues. DNA of the CDR3: TGTGCCAGCAGCCCTATTGGCGGGAGTATAAATGAGCAGTTCTTC. It is translated as CASSPIGGSINEQFF.

The rearrangement uses TRBV5-3 and TRBJ1-1; TRBD1 matches 12 bases. Being an ORF, TRBV5-3 has a function that is uncertain. The V segment lost 1 base and the J segment 0 bases; nucleotides outside the gene matches: 10. CDR3 length: 19 amino acids. The CDR3 loop reads CARSLRDRGLIIVNTEAFF. Written as DNA, the CDR3 is TGTGCCAGAAGCTTGCGGGACAGGGGGCTGATTATTGTGAACACTGAAGCTTTCTTT.

This clone came up once. V usage is TRBV9 and J usage is TRBJ1-4, with D maybe TRBD1 (5 bases). With 4 bases removed from V and 7 bases from J, the gap between germline ends came to 17 bases. From germline, CDR1 is SGDLS and CDR2 YYNGEE. The CDR3 totals 15 residues. The CDR3 DNA follows: TGTGCCAGCAGCCCCAGGACCCAGGGCGTTGAAAAACTGTTTTTT. Translated, it gives CASSPRTQGVEKLFF.

This rearrangement joins TRBV28 to TRBJ2-5, with D hard to call. V was trimmed by 5 bases and J by 0 bases, leaving 10 bases between them. CDR1 is MDHEN and CDR2 is SYDVKM in the germline V gene. The CDR3 length is 14 residues. CDR3 in DNA: TGTGCCAGCAGTCGAGACTGGAACCAAGAGACCCAGTACTTC. Protein: CASSRDWNQETQYF.

The V and J genes are TRBV28 and TRBJ2-7; TRBD1 matches at 10 bases. The CDR3 contains 14 residues. Trimming removed 6 bases from V and 5 bases from J; junction bases left unmatched: 7. CDR1 is MDHEN and CDR2 is SYDVKM in the germline V gene. This CDR3 is CASSPAGQGNEQYF. CDR3 DNA sequence: TGTGCCAGCAGCCCAGCGGGACAGGGGAACGAGCAGTACTTC.

The V and J genes are TRBV18 and TRBJ2-3; D may be TRBD2 (6 bases). The CDR3 covers 16 residues. From germline, CDR1 is KGHSH and CDR2 LQKENI. V gave up 3 bases and J gave up 6 bases, with 19 bases separating them. CDR3 region: CASSPDRPGTQDTQYF. As DNA, the CDR3 is TGTGCCAGCTCACCCGACCGCCCCGGGACTCAGGATACGCAGTATTTT.

The chain employs TRBV6-1 and TRBJ2-5, with TRBD2 as a possible D gene (6 bases). With 6 bases removed from V and 4 bases from J, the gap between germline ends came to 12 bases. The CDR3 has 13 residues. CDR1 and CDR2 (germline): MNHNS, SASEGT. The CDR3 DNA is TGTGCCAGCAGGCAGGGTAGCGGAGAGACCCAGTACTTC. It codes for CASRQGSGETQYF.

V is TRBV4-1 and J is TRBJ2-6, with 9 bases lining up with TRBD2. Losses at the gene ends were 4 bases for V and 1 base for J; bases not matched to a gene: 5. Germline assignment: CDR1 MGHRA and CDR2 YSYEKL. This CDR3 has 17 amino acids. The CDR3 spells CASSRTSASSGANVLTF. The CDR3, as DNA: TGCGCCAGCAGCCGGACTAGCGCCTCGTCTGGGGCCAACGTCCTGACTTTC.

V usage is TRBV5-1 and J usage is TRBJ2-3, with D perhaps TRBD1 (6 bases). Looked up from germline, CDR1 is SGHRS and CDR2 is YFSETQ. V dropped 4 bases and J dropped 2 bases, with 17 bases sitting between them. This CDR3 region has 16 residues. Here the CDR3 DNA reads TGCGCCAGCAGCCCGACCAGACAGGCCCTCACAGATACGCAGTATTTT. This encodes CASSPTRQALTDTQYF.

The chain combines TRBV18 with TRBJ1-2, with D possibly TRBD1 on 5 matching bases. The V end lost 0 bases, the J end lost 6 bases, and 14 bases lay between the germline ends. CDR1 and CDR2 (germline): KGHSH, LQKENI. This CDR3 is 15 amino acids long. The CDR3 DNA reads TGTGCCAGCTCACCACCGGGCAGGGTAATGGATGGCTACACCTTC. This gives the protein CASSPPGRVMDGYTF.

This clone was detected only a few times. V and J are TRBV9 and TRBJ2-3, with 12 bases fitting TRBD2. The CDR3 extends over 15 amino acids. Trimming at V came to 3 bases and at J to 4 bases, leaving 3 bases not matched to a gene. CDR1 is SGDLS, CDR2 YYNGEE, per germline. The CDR3 protein is CASSGTSGTADTQYF. DNA of the CDR3: TGTGCCAGCAGCGGGACTAGCGGGACAGCAGATACGCAGTATTTT. The full variable domain, rest sourced from reference TRBV9 and TRBJ2-3, is DSGVTQTPKHLITATGQRVTLRCSPRSGDLSVYWYQQSLDQGLQFLIQYYNGEERAKGNILERFSAQQFPDLHSELNLSSLELGDSALYFCASSGTSGTADTQYFGPGTRLTVL.

This clone was detected only a few times. V and J are TRBV30 and TRBJ2-6; weak D call: TRBD2 (6 bases). CDR1 GTSNPN and CDR2 SVGIG come from the germline V gene (reference sequence). Trimming left V 2 bases short and J 3 bases short, with 20 bases between. The CDR3 has 18 amino acids. Here the CDR3 DNA reads TGTGCCTGGAGTAATGCGGGTTCGGAGGGGAGTGGGGCCAACGTCCTGACTTTC. As protein: CAWSNAGSEGSGANVLTF.

The chain has TRBV27 and TRBJ2-7; 10 nucleotides align to TRBD1. V lost 6 bases and J lost 5; bases outside the gene matches: 4. This CDR3 is built from 13 residues. The germline gives CDR1 MNHEY, CDR2 SMNVEV (reference sequence). The CDR3 spells CASRTGGLDEQYF. As DNA, the CDR3 is TGTGCCAGCAGGACAGGGGGCTTAGACGAGCAGTACTTC.

The genes are TRBV5-1 and TRBJ2-3, with D unresolved. The CDR3 covers 14 residues. Germline loops: CDR1 SGHRS, CDR2 YFSETQ. Between the trimmed V and J ends, which lost 5 bases and 2 bases, there was a span of 12 bases. This CDR3 is CASSRQEITDTQYF. The CDR3 bases are TGCGCCAGCAGTCGACAAGAGATCACAGATACGCAGTATTTT.

V and J are TRBV30 and TRBJ2-7; a possible D gene is TRBD2 (6 bases). The CDR3 has 12 amino acids. V was clipped by 3 bases and J by 6 bases, with 12 bases between them. Germline V CDR1 and CDR2: GTSNPN, SVGIG (reference sequence). CDR3 nucleotides: TGTGCCTGGAGCGAACTAGCTCGCGAGCAGTACTTC. Translating it yields CAWSELAREQYF.

This clone was seen only a few times. This rearrangement joins TRBV5-1 to TRBJ1-3, with D tentatively TRBD1 (6 bases). The ends were cut back, 3 bases at V and 3 bases at J, with 13 bases in the middle. This CDR3 region has 15 residues. Germline loops: CDR1 SGHRS, CDR2 YFSETQ. CDR3 region: CASSSTRDNGNTIYF. CDR3 in DNA: TGCGCCAGCAGCTCGACCCGGGACAATGGAAACACCATATATTTT.

This rearrangement joins TRBV11-3 to TRBJ2-7, with D tentatively TRBD1 (5 bases). The germline V gene encodes CDR1 SGHNT and CDR2 YENEEA. The CDR3 has 16 amino acids. The ends were cut back, 4 bases at V and 1 base at J, with 17 bases in the middle. The CDR3 coding sequence is TGTGCCAGCAGCTCCCACTTCCAGGGTAGTTCCTACGAGCAGTACTTC. Translating it yields CASSSHFQGSSYEQYF.

The chain recombines TRBV4-2 with TRBJ1-1, with D perhaps TRBD1 (5 bases). The CDR3 spans 16 residues. Germline loops: CDR1 LGHNA, CDR2 YNFKEQ. V lost 4 bases and J 5 bases, leaving 20 bases between the germline ends. DNA of the CDR3: TGTGCCAGCAGCCGGGGGGGGGACTCGCGCTGGACTGAAGCTTTCTTT. Its translation is CASSRGGDSRWTEAFF.

The CDR3 DNA follows: TGCGCCAGCAGCTTAAGACTAGCGAGTTACAATGAGCAGTTCTTC. Amino acids: CASSLRLASYNEQFF. V usage is TRBV4-1 and J usage is TRBJ2-1, with 8 bases lining up with TRBD2. The CDR3 loop spans 15 amino acids. The trim removed 5 bases at V and 4 bases at J, leaving 7 bases unmatched. CDR1 and CDR2 from the germline V gene are MGHRA and YSYEKL.

The CDR3 reads CAISDKGAVGETQYF. The CDR3 DNA sequence: TGTGCCATCAGTGATAAGGGGGCTGTCGGGGAGACCCAGTACTTC. The chain employs TRBV10-3 and TRBJ2-5, with TRBD1 matching 7 bases. J lost 5 bases, V lost 3 bases, and 9 bases had no gene match. The germline V gene has CDR1 ENHRY and CDR2 SYGVKD. This CDR3 region has 15 residues.

The genes are TRBV28 and TRBJ2-1; D gene uncertain. The germline V gene has CDR1 MDHEN and CDR2 SYDVKM. The CDR3 has 14 amino acids. The germline V and J ends were trimmed by 2 bases and 4 bases, with 9 bases remaining between them. The CDR3 is CASSLQSNYNEQFF. The CDR3 DNA reads as TGTGCCAGCAGTTTACAATCTAATTACAATGAGCAGTTCTTC.

The rearrangement links TRBV7-2 to TRBJ2-7; TRBD2 is a possible D gene (6 bases). The germline gives CDR1 SGHTA, CDR2 FQGNSA. This CDR3 is built from 14 residues. The ends were cut back, 3 bases at V and 6 bases at J, with 15 bases in the middle. In DNA form, the CDR3 reads TGTGCCAGCAGCTTCGGGACTGTGGAGGGCGAGCAGTACTTC. This sequence encodes CASSFGTVEGEQYF.